Detailed here is one TCR beta chain. The antigen is unknown. A junction boundary mismatches the germline segment, possibly from a read error. The sample holds other DNA sequences that translate to the same CDR3. The CDR3 length is 14 residues. Germline-derived CDR1 and CDR2 are MNHEY and SMNVEV (reference sequence). This entry comes from a study of radiotherapy plus CTLA-4 blockade in lung cancer. Study results and caveats: Once radiotherapy plus ipilimumab had been given, TCR clones derived from tumor expanded in blood. Increased serum interferon-beta after radiation also reportedly predicted response strongly.

Receiving focal radiation plus CTLA-4 blockade with ipilimumab were patients who had chemo-refractory metastatic non-small-cell lung cancer. Sequencing was performed with immunoSEQ multiplex PCR; in TCRdb, only in-frame clones are kept and a portion is missing. The repertoire holds around 56,000 clones, with around 79% as singletons. The material was peripheral blood, obtained from a patient treated with radiotherapy plus ipilimumab. This receptor was taken from a human donor with non-small cell lung cancer who had a complete response to radiotherapy plus ipilimumab. The V call is TRBV27, the J call TRBJ1-6; D remains ambiguous. Here the CDR3 DNA reads TGTGCCAGCCGAAGAGCCTCCTATAATTCCCCCCTCCACTTT. Translated, it gives CASRRASYNSPLHF.